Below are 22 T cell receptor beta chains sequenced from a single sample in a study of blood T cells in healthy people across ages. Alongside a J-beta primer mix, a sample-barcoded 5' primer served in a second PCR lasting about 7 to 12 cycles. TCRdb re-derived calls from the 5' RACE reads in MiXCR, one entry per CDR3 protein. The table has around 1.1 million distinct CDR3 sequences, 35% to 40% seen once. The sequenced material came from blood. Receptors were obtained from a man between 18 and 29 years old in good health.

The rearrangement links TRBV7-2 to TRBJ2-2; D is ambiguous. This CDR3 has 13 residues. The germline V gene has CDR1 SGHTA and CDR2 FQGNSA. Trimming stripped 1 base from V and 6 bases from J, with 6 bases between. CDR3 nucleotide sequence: TGTGCCAGCAGCTTAGGGTGGTCCGGGGAGCTGTTTTTT. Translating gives CASSLGWSGELFF.

The CDR3 reads CSVAGVVTDTQYF. For the CDR3, the DNA is TGCAGCGTTGCCGGGGTAGTAACAGATACGCAGTATTTT. This sequence joins TRBV29-1 and TRBJ2-3; possibly TRBD2 for D (5 bases). Trimming left V 4 bases short and J 3 bases short, with 11 bases between. Germline CDR1 reads SQVTM; CDR2 reads ANQGSEA. CDR3 length: 13 amino acids.

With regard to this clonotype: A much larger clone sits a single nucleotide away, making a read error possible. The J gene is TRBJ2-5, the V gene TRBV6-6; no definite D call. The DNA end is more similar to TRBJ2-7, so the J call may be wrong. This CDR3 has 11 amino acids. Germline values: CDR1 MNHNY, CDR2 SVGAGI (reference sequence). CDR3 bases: TGTGCCAGCAGGGCCGGCTACGAGCAGTACTTC. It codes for CASRAGYEQYF.

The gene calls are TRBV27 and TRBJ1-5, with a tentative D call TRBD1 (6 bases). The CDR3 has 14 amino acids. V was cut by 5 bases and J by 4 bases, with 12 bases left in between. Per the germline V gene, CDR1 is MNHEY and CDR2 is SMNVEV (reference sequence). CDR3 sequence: CASSNTGTNQPQHF. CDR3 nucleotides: TGTGCCAGCAGTAACACGGGGACAAATCAGCCCCAGCATTTT.

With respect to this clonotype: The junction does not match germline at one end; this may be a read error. The CDR3 nucleotides read TGTGCCATCAGAAACCAGGAGCCGTCCACCGGGAAGCTGTTTTTT. This sequence encodes CAIRNQEPSTGKLFF. V is TRBV10-3 and J is TRBJ2-2, with D perhaps TRBD2 (5 bases). The CDR3 runs 15 residues. Germline CDR1 reads ENHRY; CDR2 reads SYGVKD.

The CDR3 DNA reads as TGTGCCAGCAGTCAACTTGGAGACAGCTTTCTCACCGGGGAGCTGTTTTTT. It specifies CASSQLGDSFLTGELFF. The gene calls are TRBV14 and TRBJ2-2; D is perhaps TRBD1 (5 bases). Trimming cost V 6 bases and J 4 bases, with 21 bases left between them. The CDR3 covers 17 residues. Germline CDR1 SGHDN, CDR2 FVKESK.

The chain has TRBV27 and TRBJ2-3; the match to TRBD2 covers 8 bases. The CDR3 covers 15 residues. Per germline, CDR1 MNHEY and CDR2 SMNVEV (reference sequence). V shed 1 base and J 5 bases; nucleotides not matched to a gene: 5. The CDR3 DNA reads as TGTGCCAGCAGTTTATGGAGCGGGGGTGTAGATACGCAGTATTTT. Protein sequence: CASSLWSGGVDTQYF.

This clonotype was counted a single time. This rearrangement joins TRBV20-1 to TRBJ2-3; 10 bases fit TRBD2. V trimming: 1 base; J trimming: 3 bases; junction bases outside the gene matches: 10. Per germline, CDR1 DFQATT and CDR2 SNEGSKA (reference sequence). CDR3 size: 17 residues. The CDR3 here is CSARVAGGAAFTDTQYF. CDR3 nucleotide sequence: TGCAGTGCTAGAGTAGCGGGGGGAGCCGCTTTTACAGATACGCAGTATTTT.

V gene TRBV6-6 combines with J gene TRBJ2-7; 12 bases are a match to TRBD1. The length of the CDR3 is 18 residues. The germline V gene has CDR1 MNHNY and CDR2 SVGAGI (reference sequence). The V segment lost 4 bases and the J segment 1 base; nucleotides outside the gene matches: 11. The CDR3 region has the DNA TGTGCCAGCAGTTCCCATCACGGGACAGGGGGCAGGTCCTACGAGCAGTACTTC. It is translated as CASSSHHGTGGRSYEQYF.

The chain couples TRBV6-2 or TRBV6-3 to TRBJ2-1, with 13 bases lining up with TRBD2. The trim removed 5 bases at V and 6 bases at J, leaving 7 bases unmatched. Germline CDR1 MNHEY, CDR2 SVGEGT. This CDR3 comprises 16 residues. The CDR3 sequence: CASSRKLAGGRNEQFF. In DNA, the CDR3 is TGTGCCAGCAGTAGAAAACTAGCGGGGGGGCGCAATGAGCAGTTCTTC.

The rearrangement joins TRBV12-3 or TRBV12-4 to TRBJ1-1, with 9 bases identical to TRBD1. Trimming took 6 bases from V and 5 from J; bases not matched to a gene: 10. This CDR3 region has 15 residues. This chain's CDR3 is CASSYGEQGATEAFF. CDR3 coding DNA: TGTGCCAGCAGCTATGGGGAACAGGGGGCGACTGAAGCTTTCTTT.

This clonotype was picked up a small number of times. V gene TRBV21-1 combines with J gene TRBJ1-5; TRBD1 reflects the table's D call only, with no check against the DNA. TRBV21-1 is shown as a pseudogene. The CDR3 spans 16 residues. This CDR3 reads CASSEGSGQNNQPQHF. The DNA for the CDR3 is TGTGCCAGCAGCGAAGGGAGCGGACAGAACAATCAGCCCCAGCATTTT.

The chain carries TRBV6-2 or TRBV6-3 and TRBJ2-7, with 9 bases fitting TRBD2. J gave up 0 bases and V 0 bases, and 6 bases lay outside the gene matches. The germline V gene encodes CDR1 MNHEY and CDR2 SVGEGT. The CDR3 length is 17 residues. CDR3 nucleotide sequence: TGTGCCAGCAGTTACTCCGGAGCGGGGGGTAGCTCCTACGAGCAGTACTTC. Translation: CASSYSGAGGSSYEQYF.

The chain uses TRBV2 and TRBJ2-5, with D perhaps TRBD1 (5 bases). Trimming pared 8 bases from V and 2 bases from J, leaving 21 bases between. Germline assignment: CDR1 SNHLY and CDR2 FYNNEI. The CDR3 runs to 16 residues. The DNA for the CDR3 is TGTGCCAGCTACTTGTCTGGACACCACATGCAAGAGACCCAGTACTTC. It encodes CASYLSGHHMQETQYF.

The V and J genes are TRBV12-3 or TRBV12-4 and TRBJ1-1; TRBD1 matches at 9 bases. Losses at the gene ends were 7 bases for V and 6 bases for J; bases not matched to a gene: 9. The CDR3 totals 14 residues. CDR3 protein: CASKPGQGYSEAFF. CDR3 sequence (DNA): TGTGCCAGCAAGCCCGGACAGGGGTATTCTGAAGCTTTCTTT.

In DNA form, the CDR3 reads TGCGCCAGCAGCCTGGAGACAGATCCCTACGAGCAGTACTTC. It codes for CASSLETDPYEQYF. The chain combines TRBV5-1 with TRBJ2-5; TRBD1 is a possible D gene (5 bases). The DNA matches TRBJ2-7 better at its end, which makes the J call doubtful. This CDR3 contains 14 residues. Germline V gene sequence: CDR1 SGHRS, CDR2 YFSETQ.

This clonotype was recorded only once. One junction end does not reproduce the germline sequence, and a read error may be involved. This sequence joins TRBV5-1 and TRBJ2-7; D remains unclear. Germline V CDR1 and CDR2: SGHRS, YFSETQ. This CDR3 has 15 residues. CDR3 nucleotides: TGTGCCAGCAGCCGCAGCATACGGGCCGACAATGAGCAGTACTTC. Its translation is CASSRSIRADNEQYF.

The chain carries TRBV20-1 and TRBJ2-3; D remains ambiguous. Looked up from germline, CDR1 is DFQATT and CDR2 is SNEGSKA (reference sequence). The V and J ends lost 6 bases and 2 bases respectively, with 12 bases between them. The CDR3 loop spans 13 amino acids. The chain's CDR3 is CSATPAPTDTQYF. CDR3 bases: TGCAGTGCCACCCCAGCCCCCACAGATACGCAGTATTTT.

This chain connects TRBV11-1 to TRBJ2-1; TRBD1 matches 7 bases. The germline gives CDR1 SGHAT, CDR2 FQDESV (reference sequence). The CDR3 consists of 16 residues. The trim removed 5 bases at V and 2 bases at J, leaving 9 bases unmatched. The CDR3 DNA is TGTGCCAGCAGCGCTGCCGACAGGGCCGCCTACAATGAGCAGTTCTTC. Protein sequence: CASSAADRAAYNEQFF.

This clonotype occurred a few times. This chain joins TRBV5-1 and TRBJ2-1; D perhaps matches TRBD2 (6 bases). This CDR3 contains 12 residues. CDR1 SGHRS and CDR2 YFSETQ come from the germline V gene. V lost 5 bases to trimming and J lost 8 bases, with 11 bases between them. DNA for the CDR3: TGCGCCAGCAGACCGGAGCGGGATGAGCAGTTCTTC. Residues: CASRPERDEQFF.

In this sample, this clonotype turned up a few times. The CDR3 loop is CASSPTFGGSQETQYF. The CDR3 DNA reads as TGCGCCAGCAGCCCCACCTTTGGGGGGTCCCAAGAGACCCAGTACTTC. The V and J genes are TRBV4-3 and TRBJ2-5; TRBD2 is a possible D gene (6 bases). The germline CDR1 and CDR2 sequences are LGHNA and YSLEER. The germline V and J ends were trimmed by 4 bases and 1 base, with 16 bases remaining between them. The CDR3 extends over 16 amino acids.

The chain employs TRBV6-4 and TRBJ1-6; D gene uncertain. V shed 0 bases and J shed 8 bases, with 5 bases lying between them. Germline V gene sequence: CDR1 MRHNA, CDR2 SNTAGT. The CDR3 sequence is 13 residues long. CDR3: CASSDSKDSPLHF. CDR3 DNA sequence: TGTGCCAGCAGTGACTCGAAGGATTCACCCCTCCACTTT.